Shown below are 27 T cell receptor beta chains from a single sample sequenced in a study of Ad26.COV2.S vaccination and SARS-CoV-2 variants. TCRdb's table, derived via immunoSEQ multiplex PCR, lists solely in-frame clones and lacks some. The data contain about 350,000 clones, approximately 90% of them seen just once; the ten biggest clones take up 5%. Treatment indicated: around 19 received Ad26.COV2.S at low or high dose, single or two shots; about five received placebo; per-sample allocation not given. The samples were gathered on day 63 after the first injection of vaccine or placebo. Sequences were derived from peripheral blood, sampled in a trial of Ad26.COV2.S vaccine versus placebo. The receptor set was obtained from a person between 18 and 65 years old who received the Ad26.COV2.S COVID-19 vaccine or a placebo.

The CDR3 region has the DNA TGCGCCAGCAGCCCAGGGGACAAGGGTTTAGGCTCTGAAGCTTTCTTT. Protein sequence: CASSPGDKGLGSEAFF. This rearrangement joins TRBV5-1 to TRBJ1-1; a weak D match, TRBD1 (6 bases). V lost 4 bases and J 6 bases, leaving 22 bases between the germline ends. Germline V gene data show CDR1 as SGHRS and CDR2 as YFSETQ. There are 16 residues in the CDR3.

The V gene is TRBV19, the J gene TRBJ1-5; D possibly corresponds to TRBD1 (5 bases). Germline V lookup: CDR1 LNHDA, CDR2 SQIVND (reference sequence). There are 16 residues in the CDR3. V dropped 5 bases and J dropped 0 bases, with 14 bases sitting between them. The CDR3 is CASSGGRGSSNQPQHF. In nucleotides, the CDR3 is TGTGCCAGTAGTGGTGGCCGGGGGAGTAGCAATCAGCCCCAGCATTTT.

The chain employs TRBV28 and TRBJ2-6; unclear D gene. This CDR3 has 15 amino acids. Trimming left V 5 bases short and J 0 bases short, with 8 bases between. Germline CDR1 reads MDHEN; CDR2 reads SYDVKM. This chain's CDR3 is CASSVGGSGANVLTF. The CDR3 nucleotides read TGTGCCAGCAGTGTCGGCGGCTCTGGGGCCAACGTCCTGACTTTC.

The chain combines TRBV12-5 with TRBJ2-3; a weak D match, TRBD2 (7 bases). V was trimmed by 8 bases and J by 2 bases, leaving 14 bases between them. The CDR3 totals 14 residues. Germline V lookup: CDR1 LGHNT, CDR2 FRNRAP. This CDR3 is CASSRGGDTDTQYF. The CDR3, as DNA: TGTGCTAGTTCCAGGGGAGGGGACACAGATACGCAGTATTTT.

The chain is built from TRBV5-4 and TRBJ1-1; tentative D call: TRBD1 (5 bases). V shed 4 bases and J shed 2 bases, with 15 bases lying between them. The CDR3 sequence is 15 residues long. Germline V gene lookup returns CDR1 SGHNT and CDR2 YYREEE (reference sequence). DNA of the CDR3: TGTGCCAGCAGCGCCACGCGGGGGTCCAACACTGAAGCTTTCTTT. Its translation: CASSATRGSNTEAFF.

The chain links TRBV5-1 to TRBJ2-3; D is unclear. Trimming pared 2 bases from V and 10 bases from J, leaving 17 bases between. The CDR3 is 14 residues long. Germline V gives CDR1 SGHRS, CDR2 YFSETQ. CDR3 amino acids: CASSLIRSDKAQYF. DNA of the CDR3: TGCGCCAGCAGCTTAATAAGGTCGGATAAGGCGCAGTATTTT.

This clone was seen just once. This chain links TRBV5-1 with TRBJ1-2; D unclear. Per germline, CDR1 SGHRS and CDR2 YFSETQ. V dropped 9 bases and J dropped 1 base, with 19 bases sitting between them. The CDR3 runs to 15 residues. This CDR3 is CATSPGGDLNYGYTF. For the CDR3, the DNA is TGCGCCACCAGTCCTGGTGGGGATCTTAACTATGGCTACACCTTC.

This chain joins TRBV2 and TRBJ1-4; TRBD1 agrees at 7 bases. The CDR3 contains 13 residues. With 7 bases clipped from V and 5 bases from J, the junction kept 4 bases outside the gene matches. Germline V gene lookup returns CDR1 SNHLY and CDR2 FYNNEI. The CDR3 nucleotides read TGTGCCAGCACCGGGACAGAGAATGAAAAACTGTTTTTT. Protein: CASTGTENEKLFF. The full variable domain, in which reference TRBV2 and TRBJ1-4 provide the parts outside the CDR3, is EPEVTQTPSHQVTQMGQEVILRCVPISNHLYFYWYRQILGQKVEFLVSFYNNEISEKSEIFDDQFSVERPDGSNFTLKIRSTKLEDSAMYFCASTGTENEKLFFGSGTQLSVL.

The CDR3: CASSYIGPTEKLFF. CDR3 bases: TGTGCCAGCAGTTACATTGGGCCGACTGAAAAACTGTTTTTT. The gene calls are TRBV6-5 and TRBJ1-4; D unclear. Germline V CDR1 and CDR2: MNHEY, SVGAGI. CDR3 length: 14 residues. V lost 2 bases and J lost 7, with 11 bases in between.

This rearrangement joins TRBV6-5 to TRBJ1-4, with 9 positions matching TRBD1. CDR3 length equals 14 residues. The V and J ends lost 6 bases and 7 bases, in that order; junction bases with no gene match: 6. From germline, CDR1 is MNHEY and CDR2 SVGAGI. The CDR3 coding sequence is TGTGCCAGCAGGAGGACAGGGGTGGGTGAAAAACTGTTTTTT. It yields the protein CASRRTGVGEKLFF.

This clone was seen more than once but under ten times. The chain combines TRBV4-1 with TRBJ1-6; 9 positions match TRBD1. Germline V gives CDR1 MGHRA, CDR2 YSYEKL. This CDR3 spans 19 amino acids. Germline trimming cut 3 bases from V and 1 base from J; bases unmatched to any gene: 10. CDR3 residues: CASSQLPTGGRSYNSPLHF. The CDR3 nucleotides are TGCGCCAGCAGCCAGCTACCAACAGGGGGCAGGTCCTATAATTCACCCCTCCACTTT.

Worth noting for this clone: Relative to the germline gene, one junction end is altered; a read error may explain this. The gene calls are TRBV3-1 (or the pseudogene TRBV3-2) and TRBJ2-2; no definite D call. The CDR3 runs to 12 residues. The V gene's germline CDR1 is LGHDT and CDR2 YNNKEL (reference sequence). The CDR3 DNA follows: TGTGCCAGCACCCAAGTCGCCGGGGAGCTGTTTTTT. Translated: CASTQVAGELFF.

The chain recombines TRBV15 with TRBJ1-1; D might be TRBD1 (5 bases). The CDR3 spans 15 residues. Germline lookup yields CDR1 LNHNV and CDR2 YYDKDF (reference sequence). V was shortened by 0 bases and J by 4 bases, with 12 bases between the two germline ends. The CDR3 here is CATSRDLGVGTEAFF. The CDR3 coding sequence is TGTGCCACCAGCAGAGATCTAGGGGTGGGCACTGAAGCTTTCTTT.

This clone appeared a single time. The chain employs TRBV7-9 and TRBJ1-2, with 9 positions matching TRBD1. The V gene end was trimmed by 5 bases and the J gene end by 5 bases; junction bases not matched to a gene: 12. CDR1 is SEHNR, CDR2 FQNEAQ, per germline (reference sequence). The length of the CDR3 is 16 residues. For the CDR3, the DNA is TGTGCCAGCAGCCCCGACCGGGACAGGGAGCGGTATGGCTACACCTTC. As protein: CASSPDRDRERYGYTF.

V is TRBV9 and J is TRBJ2-1; TRBD1 is a possible D gene (6 bases). The CDR3 covers 14 residues. With 2 bases removed from V and 5 bases from J, the gap between germline ends came to 11 bases. Germline lookup yields CDR1 SGDLS and CDR2 YYNGEE. The CDR3 sequence is CASSVAGVDNEQFF. The DNA of the CDR3 is TGTGCCAGCAGCGTCGCAGGGGTGGACAATGAGCAGTTCTTC.

The genes are TRBV20-1 and TRBJ2-7; possibly TRBD1 or TRBD2 for D (5 bases each). Germline assignment: CDR1 DFQATT and CDR2 SNEGSKA (reference sequence). The V and J ends lost 0 bases and 7 bases respectively, with 7 bases between them. The CDR3 has 11 residues. The CDR3 protein is CSARDWGEQYF. The CDR3 bases are TGCAGTGCTAGAGATTGGGGGGAGCAGTACTTC.

V usage is TRBV5-1 and J usage is TRBJ2-1, with TRBD1 matching over 8 bases. CDR3 size: 17 residues. CDR1 is SGHRS, CDR2 YFSETQ, per germline. The ends lost 0 bases at V and 2 bases at J; junction bases unmatched: 7. The CDR3 loop reads CASSLDGTGLPYNEQFF. In DNA, the CDR3 is TGCGCCAGCAGCTTGGACGGGACAGGACTGCCCTACAATGAGCAGTTCTTC.

This CDR3 is CASSPGTSNEQFF. CDR3 nucleotide sequence: TGTGCCAGCAGTCCCGGGACTAGCAATGAGCAGTTCTTC. The chain recombines TRBV5-4 with TRBJ2-1, with TRBD2 identical over 8 bases. Germline CDR1 reads SGHNT; CDR2 reads YYREEE (reference sequence). The J segment lost 6 bases and the V segment lost 5 bases, leaving 4 bases of the junction unmatched. The CDR3 spans 13 residues. Using reference TRBV5-4 and TRBJ2-1 for the parts outside the CDR3, the full variable domain is ETGVTQSPTHLIKTRGQQVTLRCSSQSGHNTVSWYQQALGQGPQFIFQYYREEENGRGNFPPRFSGLQFPNYSSELNVNALELDDSALYLCASSPGTSNEQFFGPGTRLTVL.

V and J are TRBV5-5 and TRBJ2-7; 8 positions agree with TRBD1. The ends lost 1 base at V and 7 bases at J; junction bases unmatched: 13. This CDR3 has 16 residues. The germline V gene encodes CDR1 SGHKS and CDR2 YYEKEE (reference sequence). The chain's CDR3 is CASSLMIWQGAGEQYF. The CDR3 nucleotides are TGTGCCAGCAGCTTGATGATTTGGCAGGGGGCTGGTGAGCAGTACTTC.

The chain carries TRBV9 and TRBJ2-3; 10 nucleotides match TRBD1. Germline V gives CDR1 SGDLS, CDR2 YYNGEE. There are 16 residues in the CDR3. The ends lost 4 bases at V and 6 bases at J; junction bases unmatched: 11. The CDR3 DNA reads TGTGCCAGCAGCACTGCGGGACAGGGGTATCGGGATACGCAGTATTTT. Translation gives CASSTAGQGYRDTQYF.

V gene TRBV30 combines with J gene TRBJ2-2, with D possibly TRBD1 on 6 matching bases. Germline CDR1 is GTSNPN and CDR2 is SVGIG (reference sequence). The CDR3 extends over 14 amino acids. V lost 2 bases to trimming and J lost 10 bases, with 17 bases between them. The CDR3 bases are TGTGCCTGGAGTATAAGGAGTACAGGGATGGAGCTGTTTTTT. Residues: CAWSIRSTGMELFF.

The chain links TRBV19 to TRBJ1-4; no firm D call. The CDR3 has 13 residues. V lost 7 bases and J lost 7, with 13 bases in between. Per the germline V gene, CDR1 is LNHDA and CDR2 is SQIVND (reference sequence). This CDR3 reads CASMSRAGEKLFF. The CDR3 region has the DNA TGTGCCAGTATGTCCCGGGCGGGTGAAAAACTGTTTTTT. The full variable domain, with the rest looked up from reference TRBV19 and TRBJ1-4, is DGGITQSPKYLFRKEGQNVTLSCEQNLNHDAMYWYRQDPGQGLRLIYYSQIVNDFQKGDIAEGYSVSREKKESFPLTVTSAQKNPTAFYLCASMSRAGEKLFFGSGTQLSVL.

This chain connects TRBV5-4 to TRBJ2-7; 9 positions match TRBD1. Unmatched junction bases numbered 7, after V lost 3 bases and J lost 3 bases. Germline CDR1 SGHNT, CDR2 YYREEE (reference sequence). CDR3 length: 15 amino acids. The CDR3 loop is CASSSTGTGIYEQYF. DNA of the CDR3: TGTGCCAGCAGCTCCACCGGGACAGGGATCTACGAGCAGTACTTC.

The J gene is TRBJ2-7, the V gene TRBV28; 9 positions agree with TRBD1. Looked up from germline, CDR1 is MDHEN and CDR2 is SYDVKM. V lost 7 bases to trimming and J lost 2 bases; unmatched junction nucleotides: 9. There are 15 residues in the CDR3. CDR3 sequence reads: CASTSGTGTPYEQYF. As DNA, the CDR3 is TGTGCCAGCACCTCCGGGACAGGGACACCCTACGAGCAGTACTTC.

The J gene is TRBJ1-2, the V gene TRBV6-5; D uncertain. V lost 5 bases to trimming and J lost 7 bases, with 20 bases between them. This CDR3 is built from 15 residues. Germline V gene lookup returns CDR1 MNHEY and CDR2 SVGAGI. For the CDR3, the DNA is TGTGCCAGCAGTCCCATTTCTTTCGGGTCCCGTGGCTACACCTTC. Residues: CASSPISFGSRGYTF.

This clone was detected a few times. The chain has TRBV6-6 and TRBJ2-7; D is uncertain. The CDR3 is made up of 13 amino acids. Germline CDR1 is MNHNY and CDR2 is SVGAGI (reference sequence). Between the trimmed V and J ends, which lost 7 bases and 0 bases, there was a span of 10 bases. CDR3 nucleotides: TGTGCCAGCACCATCACGGCCTCCTACGAGCAGTACTTC. Protein: CASTITASYEQYF.

Details on this clone: The junction shows a germline mismatch at one end, possibly a read error. This chain joins TRBV12-3 or TRBV12-4 and TRBJ2-7; D perhaps matches TRBD2 (6 bases). The CDR3 spans 12 residues. In nucleotides, the CDR3 is TGTGCCAGCAGTTTAGGGAGGGGACGTCGACACTTC. Its translation: CASSLGRGRRHF.